The 27 T cell receptor beta chains listed next were all sequenced from one sample in a study of T cell responses to AZD1222 COVID-19 vaccine. This table comes from immunoSEQ multiplex PCR, and its TCRdb copy is limited to in-frame clones, with some not included. The sample shows some 42,000 clones, approximately 80% of them seen only once. The source was peripheral blood, collected 28 days after the second AZD1222 dose. All receptors come from an adult who received the AZD1222 COVID-19 vaccine.

CDR3 sequence reads: CASLGPGDSPLHF. CDR3 DNA sequence: TGTGCCAGTTTGGGACCGGGAGATTCACCCCTCCACTTT. The chain combines TRBV6-5 with TRBJ1-6, with D possibly matching TRBD1 (5 bases). This CDR3 has 13 amino acids. The V and J ends lost 9 bases and 8 bases respectively, with 14 bases between them. The germline V gene has CDR1 MNHEY and CDR2 SVGAGI.

V and J are TRBV3-1 (or the pseudogene TRBV3-2) and TRBJ2-1, with D possibly TRBD2 on 7 matching bases. CDR3 length: 16 amino acids. V was shortened by 0 bases and J by 1 base, with 10 bases between the two germline ends. CDR1 LGHDT and CDR2 YNNKEL come from the germline V gene (reference sequence). In nucleotides, the CDR3 is TGTGCCAGCAGCCAAGATGGGGGGGCATCCTACAATGAGCAGTTCTTC. This encodes CASSQDGGASYNEQFF.

This chain's CDR3 is CASSLVIGSFYEQYF. The CDR3 region has the DNA TGTGCCAGCAGCTTGGTAATAGGCTCGTTTTACGAGCAGTACTTC. This sequence joins TRBV5-5 and TRBJ2-7, with no clear D. V shed 0 bases and J shed 4 bases, with 14 bases lying between them. Germline V lookup: CDR1 SGHKS, CDR2 YYEKEE (reference sequence). The length of the CDR3 is 15 residues.

This clone has just a few counts. The chain is built from TRBV7-9 and TRBJ1-1, with a possible D match to TRBD1 (5 bases). The ends were cut back, 3 bases at V and 4 bases at J, with 12 bases in the middle. Germline CDR1 SEHNR, CDR2 FQNEAQ (reference sequence). This CDR3 contains 14 residues. The CDR3 nucleotides are TGTGCCAGCAGCTTTGGGGATGGGGGCACTGAAGCTTTCTTT. Residues: CASSFGDGGTEAFF.

The chain carries TRBV10-2 and TRBJ1-5; D uncertain. V was shortened by 6 bases and J by 0 bases, with 9 bases between the two germline ends. The CDR3 length is 14 residues. The germline CDR1 and CDR2 sequences are WSHSY and SAAADI. The CDR3, as DNA: TGCGCCAGCAGCCAGAGCAGTAGCAATCAGCCCCAGCATTTT. This sequence encodes CASSQSSSNQPQHF.

The gene calls are TRBV5-1 and TRBJ2-7, with D perhaps being TRBD1 or TRBD2 (5 bases each). CDR1 SGHRS and CDR2 YFSETQ come from the germline V gene. Trimming stripped 0 bases from V and 7 bases from J, with 17 bases between. The CDR3 has 15 residues. In DNA, the CDR3 is TGCGCCAGCAGCTTGGTTTTGGGACCCCTGGCGGAGCAGTACTTC. As protein: CASSLVLGPLAEQYF.

V usage is TRBV30 and J usage is TRBJ2-6; D unresolved. Trimming cost V 7 bases and J 0 bases, with 7 bases left between them. Germline V gene data show CDR1 as GTSNPN and CDR2 as SVGIG (reference sequence). The CDR3 is 13 amino acids. In nucleotides, the CDR3 is TGTGCCTTGGGTCACTCTGGGGCCAACGTCCTGACTTTC. This sequence encodes CALGHSGANVLTF.

This sequence joins TRBV7-8 and TRBJ1-5; no definite D call. Germline V gene sequence: CDR1 SGHVS, CDR2 FQNEAQ. The CDR3 is 15 amino acids. The V gene lost 5 bases and the J gene lost 4 bases, with 15 bases spanning the gap. The DNA for the CDR3 is TGTGCCAGCAGCCAAGGGAGGGCGGCAAATCAGCCCCAGCATTTT. As protein: CASSQGRAANQPQHF.

This sequence joins TRBV19 and TRBJ2-1; 8 nucleotides agree with TRBD1. Germline values: CDR1 LNHDA, CDR2 SQIVND (reference sequence). This CDR3 is 15 amino acids long. With 6 bases clipped from V and 4 bases from J, the junction kept 8 bases outside the gene matches. CDR3 region: CASSSGQGPYNEQFF. CDR3 DNA: TGTGCCAGTAGCAGCGGACAGGGCCCGTACAATGAGCAGTTCTTC.

The chain recombines TRBV19 with TRBJ1-1; no clear D. V shed 0 bases and J shed 1 base, with 9 bases lying between them. Germline lookup yields CDR1 LNHDA and CDR2 SQIVND (reference sequence). The CDR3 consists of 15 residues. The CDR3 sequence is CASSIERLPNTEAFF. The DNA for the CDR3 is TGTGCCAGTAGTATAGAAAGACTCCCGAACACTGAAGCTTTCTTT.

The V call is TRBV7-2, the J call TRBJ2-1; perhaps TRBD2 as D (6 bases). Germline lookup yields CDR1 SGHTA and CDR2 FQGNSA. Between the trimmed V and J ends, which lost 5 bases and 4 bases, there was a span of 15 bases. The CDR3 is 15 amino acids. The CDR3 loop reads CASSPWGDRYNEQFF. CDR3 coding DNA: TGTGCCAGCAGCCCATGGGGGGACCGGTACAATGAGCAGTTCTTC.

The chain carries TRBV30 and TRBJ2-1, with D perhaps matching TRBD2 (6 bases). The CDR3 has 15 residues. Germline CDR1 is GTSNPN and CDR2 is SVGIG (reference sequence). Trimming pared 3 bases from V and 5 bases from J, leaving 17 bases between. The CDR3 DNA follows: TGTGCCTGGAGGACCGGGACTCAAAAAAACAATGAGCAGTTCTTC. Translated, it gives CAWRTGTQKNNEQFF.

The rearrangement uses TRBV25-1 and TRBJ1-2, with TRBD1 as a possible D gene (5 bases). V lost 5 bases, J lost 7 bases, and 20 bases lay in between. The CDR3 runs to 15 residues. Germline CDR1 and CDR2: MGHDK and SYGVNS. The CDR3 coding sequence is TGTGCCAGCAGTAGTCACGGGACGCCCGATATTGGCTACACCTTC. Its protein product is CASSSHGTPDIGYTF.

The chain links TRBV5-6 to TRBJ2-7, with D perhaps TRBD2 (6 bases). Germline lookup yields CDR1 SGHDT and CDR2 YYEEEE. The CDR3 runs 12 residues. The V end was cut by 2 bases, the J end by 6 bases, with 9 bases between. DNA of the CDR3: TGTGCCAGCAGCTTTTTGGGGGGCGAGCAGTACTTC. It codes for CASSFLGGEQYF.

The V and J genes are TRBV5-1 and TRBJ1-6; D gene ambiguous. The CDR3 covers 16 residues. CDR1 and CDR2 from the germline V gene are SGHRS and YFSETQ. V dropped 4 bases and J dropped 0 bases, with 11 bases sitting between them. This CDR3 reads CASSVLGSSYNSPLHF. DNA for the CDR3: TGCGCCAGCAGCGTCCTAGGGAGCTCCTATAATTCACCCCTCCACTTT.

This clone showed up just once. The rearrangement links TRBV5-1 to TRBJ2-1; TRBD1 might be the D (5 bases). This CDR3 is 15 amino acids long. Per germline, CDR1 SGHRS and CDR2 YFSETQ. V lost 0 bases and J lost 5, with 12 bases in between. DNA of the CDR3: TGCGCCAGCAGCTTGGCACAGGCAGCGCACAATGAGCAGTTCTTC. Protein sequence: CASSLAQAAHNEQFF.

The V call is TRBV2, the J call TRBJ2-7; the match to TRBD2 covers 11 bases. Germline CDR1 is SNHLY and CDR2 is FYNNEI. Germline trimming cut 3 bases from V and 6 bases from J; bases unmatched to any gene: 4. This CDR3 contains 14 residues. In DNA form, the CDR3 reads TGTGCCAGCAGTGATCTGACTAGCGGGGTCGAGCAGTACTTC. Translation: CASSDLTSGVEQYF.

V gene TRBV5-8 combines with J gene TRBJ1-5; D gene uncertain. The CDR3 has 18 amino acids. V lost 5 bases and J 4 bases, leaving 25 bases between the germline ends. Germline V gene lookup returns CDR1 SGHTS and CDR2 YDEGEE. CDR3: CASRRVKRAMIANQPQHF. The CDR3 nucleotides read TGTGCCAGCAGACGAGTTAAGAGGGCGATGATAGCGAATCAGCCCCAGCATTTT.

This clone was counted only a few times. The chain is built from TRBV3-1 (or the pseudogene TRBV3-2) and TRBJ2-3; 8 bases are a match to TRBD2. CDR3 length: 16 amino acids. Trimming removed 4 bases from V and 2 bases from J; junction bases left unmatched: 8. CDR1 and CDR2 from the germline V gene are LGHDT and YNNKEL (reference sequence). For the CDR3, the DNA is TGTGCCAGCAGCCCTTCCGGGACTAGGCTCACAGATACGCAGTATTTT. Translating it yields CASSPSGTRLTDTQYF.

The V gene is TRBV3-1 (or the pseudogene TRBV3-2), the J gene TRBJ1-1, with 7 bases aligning to TRBD1. This CDR3 has 15 residues. Germline lookup yields CDR1 LGHDT and CDR2 YNNKEL (reference sequence). V dropped 5 bases and J dropped 0; count of bases not matched to a gene: 6. The CDR3 nucleotides are TGTGCCAGCAGCGCCACAGGGGCTGTGAACACTGAAGCTTTCTTT. Encoded protein: CASSATGAVNTEAFF.

V usage is TRBV19 and J usage is TRBJ1-1, with 10 bases lining up with TRBD1. This CDR3 has 15 amino acids. V was pared by 6 bases and J by 9 bases, with 13 bases of the junction left unmatched. Germline V lookup: CDR1 LNHDA, CDR2 SQIVND (reference sequence). CDR3 loop: CASSLGGQGPGQAFF. CDR3 DNA: TGTGCCAGTAGCCTGGGGGGACAGGGGCCGGGCCAAGCTTTCTTT.

This clone was seen a single time. The rearrangement uses TRBV27 and TRBJ1-2; 8 bases agree with TRBD1. CDR3 length: 14 residues. The germline V gene encodes CDR1 MNHEY and CDR2 SMNVEV (reference sequence). V lost 5 bases, J lost 8 bases, and 10 bases stayed unmatched. The CDR3 is CASSITGTGGGYTF. The CDR3 DNA reads TGTGCCAGCAGTATAACCGGGACAGGAGGCGGCTACACCTTC.

The chain is built from TRBV7-9 and TRBJ1-1; D is unclear. Germline CDR1 and CDR2: SEHNR and FQNEAQ (reference sequence). Trimming took 3 bases from V and 1 from J, leaving 6 bases between them. The CDR3 spans 13 residues. The CDR3 region has the DNA TGTGCCAGCAGCTTGGCGCCGAACACTGAAGCTTTCTTT. This gives the protein CASSLAPNTEAFF.

This sequence joins TRBV15 and TRBJ2-5; a possible D gene is TRBD1 (5 bases). CDR3 length: 15 residues. V gave up 4 bases and J gave up 1 base, with 13 bases separating them. Germline assignment: CDR1 LNHNV and CDR2 YYDKDF (reference sequence). CDR3 region: CATSTLTGFQETQYF. The CDR3 DNA sequence: TGTGCCACCAGCACCCTCACAGGATTCCAAGAGACCCAGTACTTC.

In DNA, the CDR3 is TGTGCCAGTAGTCAGGACAGAGGAGGCTACACCTTC. This gives the protein CASSQDRGGYTF. The rearrangement joins TRBV19 to TRBJ1-2, with a weak D call TRBD1 (6 bases). Germline V gene data show CDR1 as LNHDA and CDR2 as SQIVND (reference sequence). CDR3 length: 12 residues. The V and J ends lost 5 bases and 8 bases respectively, with 12 bases between them.

The rearrangement uses TRBV19 and TRBJ1-4; 9 positions match TRBD1. The J segment lost 6 bases and the V segment lost 6 bases, leaving 8 bases of the junction unmatched. This CDR3 spans 15 amino acids. Germline lookup yields CDR1 LNHDA and CDR2 SQIVND (reference sequence). CDR3 sequence reads: CASRPLRDRDEKLFF. CDR3 DNA sequence: TGTGCCAGTAGACCTCTCCGGGACAGGGATGAAAAACTGTTTTTT.

This clone was detected only once. V is TRBV7-2 and J is TRBJ1-4; 7 bases match TRBD1. This CDR3 contains 15 residues. The germline V gene encodes CDR1 SGHTA and CDR2 FQGNSA. Trimming took 1 base from V and 9 from J; bases not matched to a gene: 8. The CDR3 DNA reads as TGTGCCAGCAGCTTAGGCGCAGGGGGGGAAAAAAAACTGTTTTTT. Translated, it gives CASSLGAGGEKKLFF.